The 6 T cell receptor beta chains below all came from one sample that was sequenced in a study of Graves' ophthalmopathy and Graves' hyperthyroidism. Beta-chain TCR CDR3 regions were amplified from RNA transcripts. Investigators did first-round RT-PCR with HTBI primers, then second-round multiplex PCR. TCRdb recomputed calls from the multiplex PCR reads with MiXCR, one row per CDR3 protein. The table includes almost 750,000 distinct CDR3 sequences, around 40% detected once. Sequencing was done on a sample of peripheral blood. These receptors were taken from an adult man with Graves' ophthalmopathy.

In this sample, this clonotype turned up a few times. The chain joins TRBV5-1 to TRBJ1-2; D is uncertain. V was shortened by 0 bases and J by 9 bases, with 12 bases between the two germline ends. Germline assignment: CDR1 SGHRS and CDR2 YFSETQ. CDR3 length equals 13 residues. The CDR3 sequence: CASSLEAATRYTF. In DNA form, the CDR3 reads TGCGCCAGCAGCTTGGAGGCAGCTACTCGCTACACCTTC.

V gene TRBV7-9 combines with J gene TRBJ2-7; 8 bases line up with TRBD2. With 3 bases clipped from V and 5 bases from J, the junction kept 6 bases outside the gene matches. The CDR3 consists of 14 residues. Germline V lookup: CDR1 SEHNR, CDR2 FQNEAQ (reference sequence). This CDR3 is CASSFTGLGDEQYF. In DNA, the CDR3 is TGTGCCAGCAGCTTTACGGGACTAGGGGACGAGCAGTACTTC.

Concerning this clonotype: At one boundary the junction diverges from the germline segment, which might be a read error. DNA for the CDR3: TGTGCCAGCAGTTACGTTAGGACCACCTACGAGCAGTACTTC. It translates to CASSYVRTTYEQYF. This chain links TRBV10-3 with TRBJ2-7; D gene uncertain. Germline V CDR1 and CDR2: ENHRY, SYGVKD. The CDR3 extends over 14 amino acids.

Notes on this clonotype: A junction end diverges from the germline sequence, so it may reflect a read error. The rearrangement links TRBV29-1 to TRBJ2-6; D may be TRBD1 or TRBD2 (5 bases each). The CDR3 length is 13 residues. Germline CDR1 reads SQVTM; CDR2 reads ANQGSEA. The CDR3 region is CSVRVDGGNVLTF. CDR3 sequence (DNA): TGCAGCGTGCGAGTGGATGGGGGCAACGTCCTGACTTTC. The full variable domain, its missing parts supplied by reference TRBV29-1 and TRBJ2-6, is SAVISQKPSRDICQRGTSLTIQCQVDSQVTMMFWYRQQPGQSLTLIATANQGSEATYESGFVIDKFPISRPNLTFSTLTVSNMSPEDSSIYLCSVRVDGGNVLTFGAGSRLTVL.

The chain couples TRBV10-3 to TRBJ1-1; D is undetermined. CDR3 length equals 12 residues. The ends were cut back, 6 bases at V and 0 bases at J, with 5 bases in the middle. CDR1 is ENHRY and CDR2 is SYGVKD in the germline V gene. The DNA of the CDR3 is TGTGCCATCAGAACAGTGAACACTGAAGCTTTCTTT. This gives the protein CAIRTVNTEAFF.

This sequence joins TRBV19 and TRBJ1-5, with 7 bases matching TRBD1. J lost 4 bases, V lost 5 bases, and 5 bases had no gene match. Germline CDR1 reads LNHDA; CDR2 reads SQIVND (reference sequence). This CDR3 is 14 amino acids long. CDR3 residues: CASSPQTGNQPQHF. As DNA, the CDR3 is TGTGCCAGTAGTCCTCAGACAGGGAATCAGCCCCAGCATTTT.